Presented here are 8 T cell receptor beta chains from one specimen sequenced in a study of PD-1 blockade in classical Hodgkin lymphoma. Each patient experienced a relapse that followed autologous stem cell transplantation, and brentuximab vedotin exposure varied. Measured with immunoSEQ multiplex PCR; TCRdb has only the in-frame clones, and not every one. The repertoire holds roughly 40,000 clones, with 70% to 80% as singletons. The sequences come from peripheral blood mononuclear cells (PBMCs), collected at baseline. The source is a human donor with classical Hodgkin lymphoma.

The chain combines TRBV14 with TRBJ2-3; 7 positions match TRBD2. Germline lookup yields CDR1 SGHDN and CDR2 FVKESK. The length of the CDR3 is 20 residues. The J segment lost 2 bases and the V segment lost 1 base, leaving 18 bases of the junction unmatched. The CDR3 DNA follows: TGTGCCAGCAGCCAAGTTTCTTCGGCTAGCGGATTATATTTCACAGATACGCAGTATTTT. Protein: CASSQVSSASGLYFTDTQYF.

CDR3 loop: CASSYNLWGRGHEETQYF. CDR3 nucleotides: TGTGCCAGCAGCTATAACCTATGGGGTAGGGGGCACGAAGAGACCCAGTACTTC. The gene calls are TRBV28 and TRBJ2-5; TRBD1 matches at 7 bases. CDR1 and CDR2 from the germline V gene are MDHEN and SYDVKM. The CDR3 covers 18 residues. Unmatched junction bases numbered 19, after V lost 6 bases and J lost 3 bases.

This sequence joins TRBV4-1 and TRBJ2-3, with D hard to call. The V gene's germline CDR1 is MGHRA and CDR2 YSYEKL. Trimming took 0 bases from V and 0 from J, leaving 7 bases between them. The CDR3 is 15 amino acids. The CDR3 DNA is TGCGCCAGCAGCCAAGACCCAGCTAGCACAGATACGCAGTATTTT. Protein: CASSQDPASTDTQYF.

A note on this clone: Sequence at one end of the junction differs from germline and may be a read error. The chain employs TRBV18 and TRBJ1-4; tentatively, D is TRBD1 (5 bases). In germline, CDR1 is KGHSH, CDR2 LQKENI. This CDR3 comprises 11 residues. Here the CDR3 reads CASSRLEGRIF. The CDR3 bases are TGTGCCAGCTCACGGTTAGAGGGGAGGATTTTT.

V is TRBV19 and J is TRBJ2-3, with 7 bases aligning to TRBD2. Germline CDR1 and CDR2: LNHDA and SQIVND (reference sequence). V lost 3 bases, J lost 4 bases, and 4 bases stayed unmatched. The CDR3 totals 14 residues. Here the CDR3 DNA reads TGTGCCAGTAGTATCAGGGCGGGAGCAGATACGCAGTATTTT. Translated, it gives CASSIRAGADTQYF.

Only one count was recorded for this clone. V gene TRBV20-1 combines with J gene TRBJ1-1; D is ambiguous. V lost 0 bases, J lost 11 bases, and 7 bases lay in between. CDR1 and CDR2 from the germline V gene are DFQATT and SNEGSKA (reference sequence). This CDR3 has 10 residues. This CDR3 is CSARDGRAFF. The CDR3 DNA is TGCAGTGCTAGAGATGGCCGGGCTTTCTTT.

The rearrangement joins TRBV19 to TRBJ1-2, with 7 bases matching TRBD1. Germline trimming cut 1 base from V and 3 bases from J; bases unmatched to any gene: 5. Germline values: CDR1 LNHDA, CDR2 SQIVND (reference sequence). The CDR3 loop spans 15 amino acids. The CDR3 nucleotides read TGTGCCAGTAGTATAGTAGGAGGGGGCGACTATGGCTACACCTTC. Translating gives CASSIVGGGDYGYTF.

The CDR3 DNA follows: TGTGCCAGTAGTATAGATCTAGCACAGCCCCAGCATTTT. This translates into CASSIDLAQPQHF. The rearrangement uses TRBV19 and TRBJ1-5; unclear D gene. The V and J ends lost 0 bases and 7 bases respectively, with 7 bases between them. The CDR3 totals 13 residues. Looked up from germline, CDR1 is LNHDA and CDR2 is SQIVND (reference sequence).